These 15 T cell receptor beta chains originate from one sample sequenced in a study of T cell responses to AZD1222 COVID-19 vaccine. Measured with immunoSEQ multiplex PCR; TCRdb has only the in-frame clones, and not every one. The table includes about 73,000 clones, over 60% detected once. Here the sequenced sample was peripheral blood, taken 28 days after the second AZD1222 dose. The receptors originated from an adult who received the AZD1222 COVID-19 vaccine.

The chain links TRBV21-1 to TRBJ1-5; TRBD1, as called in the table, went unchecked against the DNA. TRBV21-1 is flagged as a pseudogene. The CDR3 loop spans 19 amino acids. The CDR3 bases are TGTGCCAGCAACCGGGACAGGTATATTGACGGGTATAGCAATCAGCCCCAGCATTTT. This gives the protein CASNRDRYIDGYSNQPQHF.

CDR3 nucleotide sequence: TGCGCCAGCAGCCGGGACCGGAGCTCCTACAATGAGCAGTTCTTC. This gives the protein CASSRDRSSYNEQFF. This chain links TRBV5-1 with TRBJ2-1, with D perhaps being TRBD1 or TRBD2 (5 bases each). The germline CDR1 and CDR2 sequences are SGHRS and YFSETQ. With 4 bases removed from V and 0 bases from J, the gap between germline ends came to 11 bases. The CDR3 contains 15 residues.

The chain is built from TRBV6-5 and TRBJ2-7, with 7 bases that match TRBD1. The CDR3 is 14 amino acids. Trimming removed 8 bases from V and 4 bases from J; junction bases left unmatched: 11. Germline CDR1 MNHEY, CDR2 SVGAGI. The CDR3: CASRQGIKGYEQYF. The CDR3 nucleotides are TGTGCCAGCCGACAGGGAATTAAGGGGTACGAGCAGTACTTC.

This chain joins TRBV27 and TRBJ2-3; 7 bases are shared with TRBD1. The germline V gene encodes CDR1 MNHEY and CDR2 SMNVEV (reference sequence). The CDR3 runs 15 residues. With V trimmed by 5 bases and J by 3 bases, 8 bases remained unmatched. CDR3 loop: CASSARQGWTDTQYF. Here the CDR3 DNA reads TGTGCCAGCAGTGCGAGACAGGGATGGACAGATACGCAGTATTTT.

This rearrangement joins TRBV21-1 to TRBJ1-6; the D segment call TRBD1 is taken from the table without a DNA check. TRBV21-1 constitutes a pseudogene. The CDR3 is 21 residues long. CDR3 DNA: TGTGCCAGCAGCTTATACCCCGTCGGGACAGGCTTGTGTTTTTGTAATTCACCCCTCCACTTT. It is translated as CASSLYPVGTGLCFCNSPLHF.

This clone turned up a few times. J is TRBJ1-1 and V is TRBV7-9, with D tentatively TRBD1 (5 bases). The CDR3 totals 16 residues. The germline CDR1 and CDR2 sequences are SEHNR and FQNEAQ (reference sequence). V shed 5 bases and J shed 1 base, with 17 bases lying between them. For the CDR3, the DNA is TGTGCCAGCAGCCCGACCCTACAGGCTCCGAACACTGAAGCTTTCTTT. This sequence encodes CASSPTLQAPNTEAFF.

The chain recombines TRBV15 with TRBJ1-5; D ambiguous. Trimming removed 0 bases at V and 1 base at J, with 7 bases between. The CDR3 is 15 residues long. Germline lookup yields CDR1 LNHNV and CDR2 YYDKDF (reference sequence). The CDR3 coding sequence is TGTGCCACCAGCAGAGATTACGACAGCAATCAGCCCCAGCATTTT. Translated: CATSRDYDSNQPQHF.

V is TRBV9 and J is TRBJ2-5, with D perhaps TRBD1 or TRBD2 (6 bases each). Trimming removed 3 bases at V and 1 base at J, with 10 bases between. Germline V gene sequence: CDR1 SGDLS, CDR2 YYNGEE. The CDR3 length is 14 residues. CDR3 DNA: TGTGCCAGCAGCGAGGGGGACTTCCAAGAGACCCAGTACTTC. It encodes CASSEGDFQETQYF. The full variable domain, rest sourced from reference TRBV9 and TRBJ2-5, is DSGVTQTPKHLITATGQRVTLRCSPRSGDLSVYWYQQSLDQGLQFLIQYYNGEERAKGNILERFSAQQFPDLHSELNLSSLELGDSALYFCASSEGDFQETQYFGPGTRLLVL.

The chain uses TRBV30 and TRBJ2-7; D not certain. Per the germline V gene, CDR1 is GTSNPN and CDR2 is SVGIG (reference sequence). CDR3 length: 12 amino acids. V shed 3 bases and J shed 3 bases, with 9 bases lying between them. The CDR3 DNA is TGTGCCTGGAGAACCAACAGCTACGAGCAGTACTTC. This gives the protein CAWRTNSYEQYF.

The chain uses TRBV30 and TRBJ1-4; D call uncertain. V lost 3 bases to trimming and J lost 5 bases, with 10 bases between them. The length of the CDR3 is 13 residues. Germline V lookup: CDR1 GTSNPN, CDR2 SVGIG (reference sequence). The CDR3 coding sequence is TGTGCCTGGAGGGTTGAGGAAAATGAAAAACTGTTTTTT. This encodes CAWRVEENEKLFF.

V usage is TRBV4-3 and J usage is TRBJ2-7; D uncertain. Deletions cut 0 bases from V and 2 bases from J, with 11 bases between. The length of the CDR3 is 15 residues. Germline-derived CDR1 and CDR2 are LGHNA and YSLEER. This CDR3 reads CASSQEGTATYEQYF. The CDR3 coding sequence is TGCGCCAGCAGCCAAGAGGGAACAGCCACCTACGAGCAGTACTTC.

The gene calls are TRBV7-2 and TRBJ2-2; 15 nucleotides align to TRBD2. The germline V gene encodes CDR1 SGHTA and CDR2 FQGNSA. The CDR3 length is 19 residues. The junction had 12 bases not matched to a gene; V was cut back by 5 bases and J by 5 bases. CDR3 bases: TGTGCCAGCAGCCGGACCGGACTAGCGGGAGGGCAACGGACCGGGGAGCTGTTTTTT. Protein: CASSRTGLAGGQRTGELFF. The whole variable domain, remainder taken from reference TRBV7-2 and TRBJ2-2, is GAGVSQSPSNKVTEKGKDVELRCDPISGHTALYWYRQSLGQGLEFLIYFQGNSAPDKSGLPSDRFSAERTGGSVSTLTIQRTQQEDSAVYLCASSRTGLAGGQRTGELFFGEGSRLTVL.

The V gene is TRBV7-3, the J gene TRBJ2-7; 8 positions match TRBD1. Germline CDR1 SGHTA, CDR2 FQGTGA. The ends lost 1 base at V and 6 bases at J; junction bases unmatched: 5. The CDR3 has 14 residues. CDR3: CASSLMAGGREQYF. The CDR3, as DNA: TGTGCCAGCAGCTTAATGGCAGGGGGCCGCGAGCAGTACTTC. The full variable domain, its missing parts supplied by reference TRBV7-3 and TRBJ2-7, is GAGVSQTPSNKVTEKGKYVELRCDPISGHTALYWYRQSLGQGPEFLIYFQGTGAADDSGLPNDRFFAVRPEGSVSTLKIQRTERGDSAVYLCASSLMAGGREQYFGPGTRLTVT.

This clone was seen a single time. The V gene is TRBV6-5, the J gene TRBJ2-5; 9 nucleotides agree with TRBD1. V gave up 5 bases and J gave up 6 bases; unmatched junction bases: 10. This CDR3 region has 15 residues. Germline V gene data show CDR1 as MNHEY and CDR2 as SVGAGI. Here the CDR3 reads CASSTGTGFGKTQYF. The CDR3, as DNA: TGTGCCAGCAGTACCGGGACAGGGTTTGGGAAGACCCAGTACTTC.

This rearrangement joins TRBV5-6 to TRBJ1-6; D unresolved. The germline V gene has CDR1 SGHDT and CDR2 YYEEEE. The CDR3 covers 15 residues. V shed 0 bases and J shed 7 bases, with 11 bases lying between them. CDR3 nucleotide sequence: TGTGCCAGCAGCTTGGGAGGGAGTCGCAATTCACCCCTCCACTTT. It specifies CASSLGGSRNSPLHF.